The 29 T cell receptor beta chains in this list originate from one sample, sequenced in a study of neoadjuvant nivolumab and ipilimumab in lung cancer. Assay used: immunoSEQ multiplex PCR; TCRdb lists only in-frame clones, some missing. The repertoire holds 5,500 to 7,500 clones, with about 72% as singletons. Source: tumor tissue, taken after neoadjuvant nivolumab, alone or with ipilimumab, at or shortly before surgery. All receptors derive from an adult with non-small cell lung cancer.

The rearrangement uses TRBV5-6 and TRBJ2-5, with D perhaps assigned TRBD1 or TRBD2 (5 bases each). CDR1 is SGHDT and CDR2 is YYEEEE in the germline V gene. The CDR3 totals 14 residues. Trimming pared 5 bases from V and 4 bases from J, leaving 15 bases between. The CDR3 sequence: CASSNSGPSETQYF. The CDR3 DNA reads TGTGCCAGCAGTAATTCGGGACCTTCAGAGACCCAGTACTTC.

V usage is TRBV2 and J usage is TRBJ2-7; no firm D call. The CDR3 is 10 residues long. Germline V gives CDR1 SNHLY, CDR2 FYNNEI. V lost 7 bases to trimming and J lost 3 bases, with 4 bases between them. In DNA, the CDR3 is TGTGCCAGCACCGGCTACGAGCAGTACTTC. Translated, it gives CASTGYEQYF.

The chain has TRBV5-1 and TRBJ2-7; TRBD2 aligns across 8 bases. Germline lookup yields CDR1 SGHRS and CDR2 YFSETQ. V was pared by 3 bases and J by 3 bases, with 5 bases of the junction left unmatched. The CDR3 totals 14 residues. CDR3: CASSWGLGVYEQYF. CDR3 DNA: TGCGCCAGCAGCTGGGGACTAGGTGTCTACGAGCAGTACTTC.

The V call is TRBV28, the J call TRBJ2-5; 10 bases fit TRBD2. The CDR3 extends over 14 amino acids. Looked up from germline, CDR1 is MDHEN and CDR2 is SYDVKM. Germline trimming cut 9 bases from V and 2 bases from J; bases unmatched to any gene: 6. As DNA, the CDR3 is TGTGCCAGTAAACTAGCGGGGATACAAGAGACCCAGTACTTC. This translates into CASKLAGIQETQYF.

The rearrangement links TRBV7-2 to TRBJ2-3; D may match TRBD1 or TRBD2 (5 bases each). With 5 bases removed from V and 0 bases from J, the gap between germline ends came to 12 bases. The CDR3 runs to 15 residues. Per germline, CDR1 SGHTA and CDR2 FQGNSA. The CDR3 DNA reads TGTGCCAGCAGCCTTTCGGGGCTAAGCACAGATACGCAGTATTTT. Protein product: CASSLSGLSTDTQYF.

The CDR3 DNA reads as TGTGCCAGTAGCCCCAGGGGCAGTCCGGGGACCCAGTACTTC. Translation gives CASSPRGSPGTQYF. The V gene is TRBV19, the J gene TRBJ2-5, with D tentatively TRBD1 (6 bases). The CDR3 runs to 14 residues. Germline loops: CDR1 LNHDA, CDR2 SQIVND (reference sequence). V was clipped by 6 bases and J by 7 bases, with 18 bases between them.

J is TRBJ1-4 and V is TRBV7-7; maybe TRBD1 (6 bases). Germline-derived CDR1 and CDR2 are SSHAT and FNYEAQ (reference sequence). Deletions cut 5 bases from V and 5 bases from J, with 15 bases between. The CDR3 loop spans 15 amino acids. CDR3 region: CASSPTGLGNEKLFF. The CDR3 coding sequence is TGTGCCAGCAGCCCTACAGGGTTGGGGAATGAAAAACTGTTTTTT.

This chain joins TRBV6-6 and TRBJ1-2; D is unclear. Between the trimmed V and J ends, which lost 4 bases and 6 bases, there was a span of 9 bases. CDR1 MNHNY and CDR2 SVGAGI come from the germline V gene (reference sequence). This CDR3 spans 12 amino acids. Written as DNA, the CDR3 is TGTGCCAGCAGTTTCGTGGCAGATGGCTACACCTTC. It translates to CASSFVADGYTF.

The rearrangement joins TRBV10-3 to TRBJ1-1; D perhaps matches TRBD1 (5 bases). This CDR3 comprises 14 residues. Looked up from germline, CDR1 is ENHRY and CDR2 is SYGVKD. V lost 4 bases and J 1 base, leaving 10 bases between the germline ends. The CDR3 sequence: CAISVGVTNTEAFF. The CDR3 DNA is TGTGCCATCAGTGTGGGGGTAACGAACACTGAAGCTTTCTTT.

In nucleotides, the CDR3 is TGTGCCAGCACGGGTAACTATGGCTACACCTTC. This sequence encodes CASTGNYGYTF. This rearrangement joins TRBV28 to TRBJ1-2; no clear D. CDR3 size: 11 residues. CDR1 and CDR2 (germline): MDHEN, SYDVKM. Trimming removed 7 bases at V and 1 base at J, with 4 bases between.

This sequence joins TRBV7-9 and TRBJ1-4, with D uncertain. The CDR3 spans 15 residues. Germline V gives CDR1 SEHNR, CDR2 FQNEAQ (reference sequence). The V and J ends lost 4 bases and 8 bases respectively, with 17 bases between them. CDR3 residues: CASSSDDGLGEKLFF. The CDR3 DNA reads TGTGCCAGCAGCTCAGATGACGGCCTTGGGGAAAAACTGTTTTTT.

V usage is TRBV15 and J usage is TRBJ1-5; the D gene is possibly TRBD1 (6 bases). Trimming shortened V by 4 bases and J by 3 bases, and 13 bases separated the two germline ends. In germline, CDR1 is LNHNV, CDR2 YYDKDF (reference sequence). The length of the CDR3 is 15 residues. In nucleotides, the CDR3 is TGTGCCACCAGCAAGGGACACCTCCCCAATCAGCCCCAGCATTTT. Its translation: CATSKGHLPNQPQHF.

J is TRBJ1-4 and V is TRBV19; 8 nucleotides match TRBD1. The CDR3 length is 15 residues. V gave up 3 bases and J gave up 1 base; unmatched junction bases: 1. The germline V gene has CDR1 LNHDA and CDR2 SQIVND (reference sequence). CDR3 bases: TGTGCCAGTAGTATCGGGACAGGAACTAATGAAAAACTGTTTTTT. It is translated as CASSIGTGTNEKLFF.

The chain couples TRBV5-8 to TRBJ2-3, with D perhaps matching TRBD2 (6 bases). V was trimmed by 3 bases and J by 2 bases, leaving 10 bases between them. CDR3 length equals 14 residues. The germline CDR1 and CDR2 sequences are SGHTS and YDEGEE. The CDR3 bases are TGTGCCAGCAGCTCGGGACTTCCCACAGATACGCAGTATTTT. Protein sequence: CASSSGLPTDTQYF.

This clone has a handful of counts. This chain links TRBV5-1 with TRBJ2-2; 12 nucleotides align to TRBD2. The length of the CDR3 is 16 residues. Germline CDR1 SGHRS, CDR2 YFSETQ. The ends lost 4 bases at V and 6 bases at J; junction bases unmatched: 7. This CDR3 reads CASSRGLAGWPGELFF. CDR3 nucleotide sequence: TGCGCCAGCAGCCGGGGACTAGCGGGTTGGCCCGGGGAGCTGTTTTTT.

For this clone: The junction does not match germline at one end; this may be a read error. J is TRBJ1-2 and V is TRBV5-6; 8 positions agree with TRBD1. This CDR3 has 15 residues. Per germline, CDR1 SGHDT and CDR2 YYEEEE. DNA for the CDR3: TGTGCCAGCAGCTTACCGACAGGGGTAAACCCCTTAGGTGACTTC. Translated, it gives CASSLPTGVNPLGDF.

The chain is built from TRBV5-1 and TRBJ2-6; tentative D call: TRBD1 (6 bases). Trimming took 4 bases from V and 1 from J, leaving 9 bases between them. Germline CDR1 and CDR2: SGHRS and YFSETQ. The CDR3 is 15 residues long. The CDR3 sequence: CASSGTGSGANVLTF. CDR3 coding DNA: TGCGCCAGCAGCGGAACAGGGTCTGGGGCCAACGTCCTGACTTTC.

The genes are TRBV18 and TRBJ2-7, with TRBD1 as a possible D gene (5 bases). The germline CDR1 and CDR2 sequences are KGHSH and LQKENI. The CDR3 extends over 15 amino acids. The V gene lost 3 bases and the J gene lost 4 bases, with 16 bases spanning the gap. The CDR3 sequence is CASSPGPGLFYEQYF. CDR3 nucleotide sequence: TGTGCCAGCTCACCCGGGCCAGGGCTGTTTTACGAGCAGTACTTC.

This sequence joins TRBV7-9 and TRBJ2-7; D ambiguous. Germline V lookup: CDR1 SEHNR, CDR2 FQNEAQ (reference sequence). Trimming took off 5 bases at V and 7 bases at J, with 15 bases between the two ends. This CDR3 is 13 amino acids long. DNA for the CDR3: TGTGCCAGCAGCCCCCCCGGTTCGGGTGAGCAGTACTTC. Its translation is CASSPPGSGEQYF. The entire variable domain, with the rest obtained from reference TRBV7-9 and TRBJ2-7, is as follows: DTGVSQNPRHKITKRGQNVTFRCDPISEHNRLYWYRQTLGQGPEFLTYFQNEAQLEKSRLLSDRFSAERPKGSFSTLEIQRTEQGDSAMYLCASSPPGSGEQYFGPGTRLTVT.

The J gene is TRBJ2-1, the V gene TRBV27; TRBD2 matches at 10 bases. Germline CDR1 and CDR2: MNHEY and SMNVEV (reference sequence). The V and J ends lost 6 bases and 4 bases, in that order; junction bases with no gene match: 3. This CDR3 is built from 14 residues. CDR3 in amino acids: CASRQLAGYNEQFF. CDR3 coding DNA: TGTGCCAGCAGGCAACTAGCGGGATACAATGAGCAGTTCTTC.

J is TRBJ2-2 and V is TRBV10-3; 12 positions agree with TRBD1. Unmatched junction bases numbered 8, after V lost 6 bases and J lost 6 bases. CDR1 ENHRY and CDR2 SYGVKD come from the germline V gene. The CDR3 runs 16 residues. The CDR3 reads CAIRDPGQGASGELFF. DNA for the CDR3: TGTGCCATCAGGGATCCGGGACAGGGGGCCTCCGGGGAGCTGTTTTTT.

The rearrangement joins TRBV6-5 to TRBJ1-2; D is unclear. V was cut by 11 bases and J by 8 bases, with 12 bases left in between. In germline, CDR1 is MNHEY, CDR2 SVGAGI. CDR3 length equals 10 residues. CDR3 nucleotides: TGTGCCGCCGGGGAGAGCGGCTACACCTTC. Protein product: CAAGESGYTF.

The genes are TRBV7-9 and TRBJ2-3; no reliable D call. This CDR3 has 12 amino acids. In germline, CDR1 is SEHNR, CDR2 FQNEAQ (reference sequence). Trimming stripped 3 bases from V and 4 bases from J, with 5 bases between. The CDR3 DNA reads TGTGCCAGCAGCTTCCAAGCAGATACGCAGTATTTT. Its protein product is CASSFQADTQYF.

The V gene is TRBV6-6, the J gene TRBJ1-3; a weak D match, TRBD1 (5 bases). This CDR3 spans 14 amino acids. The V and J ends lost 4 bases and 4 bases respectively, with 11 bases between them. Per the germline V gene, CDR1 is MNHNY and CDR2 is SVGAGI (reference sequence). This CDR3 reads CASSWGGEGNTIYF. The DNA for the CDR3 is TGTGCCAGCAGTTGGGGGGGAGAAGGAAACACCATATATTTT.

V usage is TRBV6-6 and J usage is TRBJ2-1; TRBD2 matches 10 bases. CDR3 size: 15 residues. Germline loops: CDR1 MNHNY, CDR2 SVGAGI (reference sequence). V lost 2 bases, J lost 10 bases, and 8 bases stayed unmatched. The CDR3 protein is CASSYKTAGGSEQFF. The CDR3 DNA sequence: TGTGCCAGCAGTTACAAAACAGCGGGAGGGAGCGAGCAGTTCTTC.

V and J are TRBV5-4 and TRBJ1-1; 9 nucleotides align to TRBD1. The CDR3 is 13 amino acids. The V gene's germline CDR1 is SGHNT and CDR2 YYREEE (reference sequence). J gave up 13 bases and V 5 bases, and 12 bases lay outside the gene matches. The chain's CDR3 is CASSSGTGLKLFF. In nucleotides, the CDR3 is TGTGCCAGCAGTTCCGGGACAGGGCTTAAGCTTTTCTTT.

The gene calls are TRBV2 and TRBJ2-7, with a tentative D call TRBD1 (6 bases). Trimming shortened V by 8 bases and J by 1 base, and 15 bases separated the two germline ends. Germline V gene lookup returns CDR1 SNHLY and CDR2 FYNNEI. The length of the CDR3 is 14 residues. CDR3 protein: CASGRGTGSYEQYF. CDR3 bases: TGTGCCAGCGGAAGAGGTACAGGGTCCTACGAGCAGTACTTC. Using reference TRBV2 and TRBJ2-7 for the parts outside the CDR3, the full variable domain is EPEVTQTPSHQVTQMGQEVILRCVPISNHLYFYWYRQILGQKVEFLVSFYNNEISEKSEIFDDQFSVERPDGSNFTLKIRSTKLEDSAMYFCASGRGTGSYEQYFGPGTRLTVT.

This chain joins TRBV6-5 and TRBJ1-1; D gene ambiguous. The CDR3 has 13 residues. Germline V CDR1 and CDR2: MNHEY, SVGAGI. Between the trimmed V and J ends, which lost 6 bases and 4 bases, there was a span of 12 bases. The CDR3 DNA is TGTGCCAGCAGACCTTCCCGGGGCACTGAAGCTTTCTTT. Protein sequence: CASRPSRGTEAFF.

This rearrangement joins TRBV27 to TRBJ1-5; TRBD1 might be the D (5 bases). Germline-derived CDR1 and CDR2 are MNHEY and SMNVEV (reference sequence). The CDR3 runs 16 residues. Trimming shortened V by 6 bases and J by 7 bases, and 22 bases separated the two germline ends. CDR3 nucleotides: TGTGCCAGCAGGTCCCTTGAGGGGAATCGTGGACAGCCCCAGCATTTT. Translated, it gives CASRSLEGNRGQPQHF.